These 21 T cell receptor beta chains were sequenced from one sample in a study of Tregs in tolerant kidney transplant recipients. The repertoire was sequenced with immunoSEQ multiplex PCR; TCRdb's copy has only in-frame clones and lacks some. The listing contains roughly 50,000 clones. This specimen consisted of CD4+ T cells from blood, obtained before the transplant. The receptors stem from a human donor who received a combined kidney and bone marrow transplant.

As for this clone: The CDR3 goes on 3 residues after the read ends, and that part is filled in from the germline J gene. The J gene is TRBJ2-3, the V gene TRBV20-1, with 7 positions matching TRBD1. With V trimmed by 3 bases and J by 4 bases, 10 bases remained unmatched. From germline, CDR1 is DFQATT and CDR2 SNEGSKA (reference sequence). The length of the CDR3 is 15 residues. The CDR3 protein is CSARARQGGADTQYF. The covered CDR3 bases are TGCAGTGCTAGGGCCCGACAGGGCGGCGCAGATACG.

With respect to this clone: The read is 3 residues too short to cover the CDR3 end, so that end is filled in from the germline J gene. The chain is built from TRBV5-6 and TRBJ2-1; 7 bases line up with TRBD2. Trimming removed 6 bases from V and 7 bases from J; junction bases left unmatched: 13. The CDR3 extends over 15 amino acids. Per germline, CDR1 SGHDT and CDR2 YYEEEE. The CDR3 loop is CASTSPLGTNNEQFF. Incomplete CDR3 DNA: TGTGCCAGCACCTCTCCGTTGGGGACTAATAATGAG.

Worth noting for this clone: The read ends 3 residues early relative to the CDR3; the germline J gene fills the gap. This chain uses TRBV30 with TRBJ1-3; D is unclear. Trimming cost V 7 bases and J 0 bases, with 7 bases left between them. The CDR3 has 12 residues. Germline CDR1 is GTSNPN and CDR2 is SVGIG (reference sequence). Incomplete CDR3 DNA: TGTGCCTCACAGTCCTCTGGAAACACC. This codes for CASQSSGNT. The whole CDR3 region reads CASQSSGNTIYF.

Comment on this clone: The read falls 3 residues short of the CDR3 end, and the missing part is taken from the germline J gene. The chain is built from TRBV2 and TRBJ1-1; D not resolved. Germline V CDR1 and CDR2: SNHLY, FYNNEI. The V gene lost 8 bases and the J gene lost 4 bases, with 11 bases spanning the gap. There are 12 residues in the CDR3. The part of the CDR3 DNA that was read is TGTGCCAGCCTGCCCGGCGGCACTGAA. Translation: CASLPGGTE. The CDR3 in its entirety is CASLPGGTEAFF.

With regard to this clone: The read finishes 3 residues shy of the CDR3 end, and the germline J gene is used to complete it. The chain combines TRBV11-2 with TRBJ2-7; TRBD2 might be the D (6 bases). The CDR3 contains 13 residues. Germline CDR1 and CDR2: SGHAT and FQNNGV. V shed 0 bases and J shed 6 bases, with 9 bases lying between them. The covered CDR3 bases are TGTGCCAGCAGCTTAGATCGGGGGTCCGAG. This encodes CASSLDRGSE. In full, the CDR3 reads CASSLDRGSEQYF.

On this clone: The missing CDR3 end, 3 residues past where the read stops, is filled in from the germline J gene. The chain has TRBV2 and TRBJ2-1; TRBD1 matches 9 bases. Germline CDR1 SNHLY, CDR2 FYNNEI. The CDR3 totals 15 residues. Trimming at V came to 6 bases and at J to 4 bases, leaving 7 bases not matched to a gene. CDR3 sequence reads: CASRIRDRAYNEQFF. The CDR3 bases that were read are TGTGCCAGCAGGATCCGGGACAGGGCTTACAATGAG.

As concerns this clone: The observed sequence ends 3 residues before the CDR3 terminus, with the missing tail filled in from the germline J gene. The rearrangement uses TRBV19 and TRBJ2-5; a weak D match, TRBD1 (6 bases). Looked up from germline, CDR1 is LNHDA and CDR2 is SQIVND (reference sequence). The CDR3 totals 15 residues. Trimming removed 5 bases at V and 2 bases at J, with 15 bases between. Here the CDR3 reads CASSPPGAAQETQYF. Partial CDR3 DNA: TGTGCCAGTAGTCCCCCAGGGGCGGCACAAGAGACC.

As to this clone: The CDR3 end lies 3 residues beyond the end of the read and is filled in from the germline J gene. The chain combines TRBV2 with TRBJ2-1; 10 bases align to TRBD2. The CDR3 contains 13 residues. V trimming: 8 bases; J trimming: 8 bases; junction bases outside the gene matches: 6. Germline CDR1 and CDR2: SNHLY and FYNNEI. The CDR3 sequence: CASERGGPDEQFF. Incomplete CDR3 DNA: TGTGCCAGCGAGCGGGGGGGCCCCGATGAG.

To note about this clone: The read gets to within 3 residues of the CDR3 end, and the germline J gene fills in the rest. The rearrangement joins TRBV20-1 to TRBJ2-7, with D unclear. This CDR3 has 10 residues. CDR1 is DFQATT, CDR2 SNEGSKA, per germline (reference sequence). Trimming shortened V by 6 bases and J by 3 bases, and 6 bases separated the two germline ends. The CDR3 bases that were read are TGCAGTGCGGCAATCTACGAG. It specifies CSAAIYE. The entire CDR3 protein is CSAAIYEQYF.

Note on this clone: The read gets to within 3 residues of the CDR3 end, and the germline J gene fills in the rest. The rearrangement links TRBV2 to TRBJ2-5; 7 nucleotides line up with TRBD2. CDR1 and CDR2 from the germline V gene are SNHLY and FYNNEI. The V and J ends lost 6 bases and 0 bases, in that order; junction bases with no gene match: 4. This CDR3 contains 14 residues. The CDR3 sequence is CASRTRGYQETQYF. CDR3 bases read: TGTGCCAGCAGGACGCGGGGGTACCAAGAGACC. Full variable domain (outside the CDR3, taken from reference TRBV2 and TRBJ2-5): EPEVTQTPSHQVTQMGQEVILRCVPISNHLYFYWYRQILGQKVEFLVSFYNNEISEKSEIFDDQFSVERPDGSNFTLKIRSTKLEDSAMYFCASRTRGYQETQYFGPGTRLLVL.

CDR3 DNA (partial): TGTGCCAGCAGCTTCCTCCGCCGGGGGAAAAGCACAGATACG. Its protein is CASSFLRRGKSTDT. The whole CDR3 sequence is CASSFLRRGKSTDTQYF. The chain uses TRBV7-8 and TRBJ2-3; perhaps TRBD2 as D (6 bases). The read gets to within 3 residues of the CDR3 end, and the germline J gene fills in the rest. V dropped 3 bases and J dropped 0 bases, with 16 bases sitting between them. The CDR3 contains 17 residues. The V gene's germline CDR1 is SGHVS and CDR2 FQNEAQ.

Of note for this clone: The read ends 3 residues shy of where the CDR3 ends; the end is completed using the germline J gene. The gene calls are TRBV7-2 and TRBJ2-5; the match to TRBD1 covers 7 bases. V gave up 0 bases and J gave up 7 bases; unmatched junction bases: 14. Germline V gives CDR1 SGHTA, CDR2 FQGNSA. The CDR3 is 17 residues long. CDR3 DNA (partial): TGTGCCAGCAGCTTAGCGCCGACAGGGTGGGGTTTCGGGACC. This translates into CASSLAPTGWGFGT. Given in full, the CDR3 is CASSLAPTGWGFGTQYF.

About this clone: The read falls 3 residues short of the CDR3 end, and the missing part is taken from the germline J gene. The gene calls are TRBV2 and TRBJ1-4; maybe TRBD1 (6 bases). V lost 2 bases and J 5 bases, leaving 6 bases between the germline ends. This CDR3 spans 13 amino acids. CDR1 and CDR2 (germline): SNHLY, FYNNEI. The sequenced CDR3 bases are TGTGCCAGCAGTGAACAGGGGAATGAAAAA. Protein product: CASSEQGNEK. The entire CDR3 reads CASSEQGNEKLFF.

In the case of this clone: The read ends 3 residues early relative to the CDR3; the germline J gene fills the gap. The chain joins TRBV20-1 to TRBJ2-3, with a weak D call TRBD2 (5 bases). The V gene lost 3 bases and the J gene lost 2 bases, with 24 bases spanning the gap. The CDR3 totals 18 residues. Germline CDR1 is DFQATT and CDR2 is SNEGSKA (reference sequence). The CDR3 bases that were read are TGCAGTGCTAGCCCCCCTGACTACCGGAGTGAGGTCACAGATACG. Amino acid sequence: CSASPPDYRSEVTDT. The CDR3 reads in full as CSASPPDYRSEVTDTQYF.

About this clone itself: The CDR3 end lies 3 residues beyond the end of the read and is filled in from the germline J gene. The chain couples TRBV2 to TRBJ1-2, with D tentatively TRBD1 (6 bases). V lost 3 bases and J lost 5, with 10 bases in between. The CDR3 extends over 13 amino acids. Germline V gene lookup returns CDR1 SNHLY and CDR2 FYNNEI. The sequenced CDR3 bases are TGTGCCAGCAGTGACGCAGGGGTATATGGC. This gives the protein CASSDAGVYG. In full, the CDR3 reads CASSDAGVYGYTF.

Remarks on this clone: The read finishes 3 residues shy of the CDR3 end, and the germline J gene is used to complete it. V usage is TRBV6-1 and J usage is TRBJ2-7; 8 nucleotides align to TRBD2. Germline CDR1 and CDR2: MNHNS and SASEGT. CDR3 length equals 14 residues. V gave up 4 bases and J gave up 6 bases; unmatched junction bases: 8. Here the CDR3 reads CASSGGQGTSEQYF. The covered CDR3 bases are TGTGCCAGCAGTGGCGGGCAGGGGACTAGCGAG.

Points on this clone: The CDR3 end lies 3 residues beyond the end of the read and is filled in from the germline J gene. V is TRBV29-1 and J is TRBJ2-3; D perhaps matches TRBD1 (5 bases). The CDR3 spans 15 residues. V lost 7 bases, J lost 1 base, and 18 bases lay in between. Germline V gives CDR1 SQVTM, CDR2 ANQGSEA. Partial CDR3 DNA: TGCAGCGACCTTGCCGACAGTTCGGGCACAGATACG. This encodes CSDLADSSGTDT. The complete CDR3 reads CSDLADSSGTDTQYF.

In the case of this clone: The CDR3 is cut off 3 residues early in the read; its end comes from the germline J gene. The gene calls are TRBV29-1 and TRBJ2-3, with 13 bases lining up with TRBD2. CDR3 length: 13 residues. V lost 7 bases to trimming and J lost 3 bases; unmatched junction nucleotides: 1. Germline V gene data show CDR1 as SQVTM and CDR2 as ANQGSEA. CDR3 DNA (partial): TGCAGCGCGACTAGCGGGAGGACAGATACG. Amino acids: CSATSGRTDT. The complete CDR3 reads CSATSGRTDTQYF.

Details on this clone: Coverage ceases 3 residues before the CDR3 finishes, and the germline J gene fills in the end. The V gene is TRBV5-5, the J gene TRBJ1-3; D is perhaps TRBD1 (5 bases). The CDR3 runs to 15 residues. The V gene's germline CDR1 is SGHKS and CDR2 YYEKEE (reference sequence). V was cut by 4 bases and J by 0 bases, with 11 bases left in between. CDR3 DNA (partial): TGTGCCAGCAGCCCGGGGGGGAACTCTGGAAACACC. It encodes CASSPGGNSGNT. The entire CDR3 protein reads CASSPGGNSGNTIYF.

On this clone: The sequenced fragment ends 3 residues before the CDR3 boundary, so the rest is inferred from the germline J gene. V usage is TRBV2 and J usage is TRBJ1-2, with unresolved D. The ends were cut back, 4 bases at V and 6 bases at J, with 18 bases in the middle. The CDR3 runs 15 residues. CDR1 is SNHLY, CDR2 FYNNEI, per germline. CDR3 DNA (partial): TGTGCCAGCAGTGGGCGTCAGAGGGCTCTACATGGC. Amino acids: CASSGRQRALHG. The full CDR3 is CASSGRQRALHGYTF.

As regards this clone: The read comes to an end 3 residues before the CDR3 does, leaving the germline J gene to fill in the end. The rearrangement links TRBV5-1 to TRBJ2-2; 7 positions match TRBD2. V lost 0 bases, J lost 1 base, and 6 bases stayed unmatched. This CDR3 has 17 residues. The germline gives CDR1 SGHRS, CDR2 YFSETQ. The CDR3 bases that were read are TGCGCCAGCAGCTTGGGGACTAGAATTGAGAACACCGGGGAG. Translation gives CASSLGTRIENTGE. The whole CDR3 protein reads CASSLGTRIENTGELFF. Supplemented by reference TRBV5-1 and TRBJ2-2, the full variable domain reads KAGVTQTPRYLIKTRGQQVTLSCSPISGHRSVSWYQQTPGQGLQFLFEYFSETQRNKGNFPGRFSGRQFSNSRSEMNVSTLELGDSALYLCASSLGTRIENTGELFFGEGSRLTVL.